This is a list of T cell receptor beta chains from one sample in a study of OX40 agonist ivuxolimab in advanced cancers. Profiling relied on immunoSEQ multiplex PCR, and the TCRdb table lists in-frame clones only, not all of them. Seen here are fewer than 90,000 clones, around 90% observed once, and the top ten hold around 1.5%. The sample was CD4+ or CD8+ T cells sorted from blood, taken in a trial of the OX40 agonist ivuxolimab. The origin of the receptors is an adult with an advanced solid tumor such as melanoma, head and neck, liver or kidney cancer. The CDR3 runs from the conserved cysteine through the conserved F or W. Each record gives: V gene, D gene, clone size, J gene, CDR3 DNA, CDR3 protein. D genes are given only for firm matches. Part of the rows lack a size; the others show once, few, many or a class for expanded clones.

V: TRBV11-2; D: .; size: .; J: TRBJ2-3; DNA: TGTGCCAGCAGCTCCACAGGTGCAATAGATACGCAGTATTTT; CDR3: CASSSTGAIDTQYF
V: TRBV2; D: TRBD2; size: .; J: TRBJ2-7; DNA: TGTGCCAGCAGGGCCCCGAATGCGGGAGGGCCGGGTTACGAGCAGTACTTC; CDR3: CASRAPNAGGPGYEQYF
V: TRBV7-2; D: .; size: .; J: TRBJ1-1; DNA: TGTGCCAGCAGCTTAGTCGGGGTTGGCGCTGAAGCTTTCTTT; CDR3: CASSLVGVGAEAFF
V: TRBV15; D: TRBD1; size: .; J: TRBJ2-1; DNA: TGTGCCACCAGCAGACGGACAGGCGACTACAATGAGCAGTTCTTC; CDR3: CATSRRTGDYNEQFF
V: TRBV5-1; D: TRBD2; size: .; J: TRBJ2-7; DNA: TGCGCCAGCAGCACCCGGGAGGGGCGGGACGAGCAGTACTTC; CDR3: CASSTREGRDEQYF
V: TRBV5-1; D: .; size: .; J: TRBJ2-1; DNA: TGCGCCAGCAGCATTATGACTAGTTTGGGGTCGGGTGAGCAGTTCTTC; CDR3: CASSIMTSLGSGEQFF
V: TRBV19; D: TRBD1; size: .; J: TRBJ1-1; DNA: TGTGCCAGTAGAGAGACAGGGTCGACTGAAGCTTTCTTT; CDR3: CASRETGSTEAFF
V: TRBV4-1; D: TRBD2; size: .; J: TRBJ2-7; DNA: TGCGCCAGCAGCCAAGATCAACGGACTAGCGCATCCTACGAGCAGTACTTC; CDR3: CASSQDQRTSASYEQYF
V: TRBV6-1; D: .; size: .; J: TRBJ1-5; DNA: TGTGCCAGCAGTGTAGGGGTGTTCAGCAATCAGCCCCAGCATTTT; CDR3: CASSVGVFSNQPQHF
V: TRBV9; D: TRBD2; size: once; J: TRBJ2-1; DNA: TGTGCCAGCAGCCCAGGGCTGGGCGGGAGCTCCTACAATGAGCAGTTCTTC; CDR3: CASSPGLGGSSYNEQFF
V: TRBV29-1; D: .; size: .; J: TRBJ2-7; DNA: TGCAGGACGGAGGTCGGGGCTGGCGAGCAGTACTTC; CDR3: CRTEVGAGEQYF
V: TRBV7-2; D: .; size: .; J: TRBJ2-2; DNA: TGTGCCAGCAGCTTAGTTGTCGTATCCGGGGAGCTGTTTTTT; CDR3: CASSLVVVSGELFF
V: TRBV5-1; D: TRBD2; size: once; J: TRBJ2-1; DNA: TGCGCCACCCGCGAAGGACTAGCGGGACCCGAGCAGTTCTTC; CDR3: CATREGLAGPEQFF
V: TRBV9; D: TRBD2; size: .; J: TRBJ2-7; DNA: TGTGCCAGCAGCGTAGGCCCTAGCGGGTTTGAGCAGTACTTC; CDR3: CASSVGPSGFEQYF
V: TRBV9; D: .; size: .; J: TRBJ1-3; DNA: TGTGCCAGCAGCGTGGCTGGGTCTGGAAACACCATATATTTT; CDR3: CASSVAGSGNTIYF
V: TRBV9; D: .; size: .; J: TRBJ2-1; DNA: TGTGCCAGCAGCGTAGAATGGGACTCAGACAATGAGCAGTTCTTC; CDR3: CASSVEWDSDNEQFF
V: TRBV28; D: .; size: .; J: TRBJ2-7; DNA: TGTGCCAGCAGCCTCGGGGAGTGGGAGCAGTACTTC; CDR3: CASSLGEWEQYF
V: TRBV6-1; D: .; size: .; J: TRBJ1-1; DNA: TGTGCCAGCAGTGAATACGAAGAGGGCACTGAAGCTTTCTTT; CDR3: CASSEYEEGTEAFF
V: TRBV28; D: .; size: few; J: TRBJ1-2; DNA: TGTGCCATCAATCCCGGGCTCCGGAGGGGCTACACCTTC; CDR3: CAINPGLRRGYTF
V: TRBV21-1; D: .; size: .; J: TRBJ2-1; DNA: TGTGCCAGCACCGCTGCCGGGCCCCGTGCTAGCAAGCAGTTCTTC; CDR3: CASTAAGPRASKQFF
V: TRBV7-9; D: .; size: .; J: TRBJ2-1; DNA: TGTGCCAGCAGCTTCAGGGGAGGTGCTGAGCAGTTCTTC; CDR3: CASSFRGGAEQFF
V: TRBV7-9; D: TRBD1; size: .; J: TRBJ2-2; DNA: TGTGCCAGCAGCATCGGGACAGGGTTGGGCACCGGGGAGCTGTTTTTT; CDR3: CASSIGTGLGTGELFF
V: TRBV30; D: .; size: once; J: TRBJ1-3; DNA: TGTGCCTGGAGTTCGAGCACTGGAAACACCATATATTTT; CDR3: CAWSSSTGNTIYF